This T cell receptor (beta chain) was sequenced in a study of blood T cell repertoires in COVID-19. Study-level background: Both acute and convalescent COVID-19 samples were obtained from the United States, Italy and Spain. In each case, the material was cDNA or gDNA derived from T cells, B-cell-depleted T cells, or PBMCs.

Original handling: Estimation of nucleated cell counts was performed using reference gene primer amplification. Assay: immunoSEQ multiplex PCR; the TCRdb copy retains only in-frame clones and omits some. V and J calls plus clone size are reproduced from that table; the DNA served to infer D and trimming. The sample consists of 110,000 or so clones, around three quarters of them appearing once. This clonotype was obtained from a human donor in a cohort sampled during active or convalescent COVID-19. The material sequenced was peripheral blood.

CDR3 nucleotide sequence: TGTGCCAGCAGCGGTGGCAGGCTAGGGGTTTCCGAGCAGTACTTC. Its protein product is CASSGGRLGVSEQYF. The chain combines TRBV9 with TRBJ2-7; TRBD1 might be the D (5 bases). This CDR3 spans 15 amino acids. Germline V gives CDR1 SGDLS, CDR2 YYNGEE. V was shortened by 3 bases and J by 6 bases, with 19 bases between the two germline ends.